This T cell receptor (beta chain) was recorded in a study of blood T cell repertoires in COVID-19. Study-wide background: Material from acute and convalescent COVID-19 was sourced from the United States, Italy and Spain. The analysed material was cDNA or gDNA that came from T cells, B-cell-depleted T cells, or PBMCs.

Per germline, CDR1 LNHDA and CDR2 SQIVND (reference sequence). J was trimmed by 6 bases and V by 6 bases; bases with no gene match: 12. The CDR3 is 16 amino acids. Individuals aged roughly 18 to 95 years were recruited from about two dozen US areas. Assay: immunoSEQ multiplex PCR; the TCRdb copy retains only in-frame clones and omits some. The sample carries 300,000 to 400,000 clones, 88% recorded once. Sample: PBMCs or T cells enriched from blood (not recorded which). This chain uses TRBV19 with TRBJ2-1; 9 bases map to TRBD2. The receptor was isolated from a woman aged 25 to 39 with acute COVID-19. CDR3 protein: CASSTLAGRVVNEQFF. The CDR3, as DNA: TGTGCCAGTAGCACGCTAGCGGGGAGGGTTGTCAATGAGCAGTTCTTC.